This T cell receptor (beta chain) was found in a study of CD8 T cells in ankylosing spondylitis. TCRdb ran MiXCR on the 5' RACE reads and lists one entry per CDR3 protein. The sample consists of approximately 16,000 distinct CDR3 sequences, 8% to 9% of them appearing once. Study results and limitations: Reported data indicate significant enrichment of disease-linked clones within matched ankylosing spondylitis synovial fluid.

V was trimmed by 5 bases and J by 11 bases, leaving 17 bases between them. This CDR3 has 13 amino acids. This clonotype was seen a handful of times. Its specificity is unknown. The sequencing sample was made of blood. The J gene is TRBJ2-3, the V gene TRBV12-3 or TRBV12-4; D not certain. The receptor was derived from a male donor with ankylosing spondylitis or in good health (not recorded which). In DNA form, the CDR3 reads TGTGCCAGCAGTCCGCCCCCCTCTAAGGAGCAGTATTTT. Amino acid sequence: CASSPPPSKEQYF.